These 28 T cell receptor beta chains were sequenced from one sample in a study of T-cell reconstitution after alpha-beta-depleted transplantation in children. Unique molecular identifiers tagged the TCRbeta library. TCRdb analysed the PCR reads with MiXCR anew, one entry per CDR3 protein. Of approximately 520,000 distinct CDR3 sequences listed, approximately 29% are singletons. Here the sequenced sample was PBMCs from the stem cell graft donor, taken from the stem cell graft. These receptors originate from a human donor who donated a stem cell graft to a child with aplastic anemia.

This clonotype was detected ten times or more. The chain employs TRBV6-4 and TRBJ2-1; TRBD2 matches 9 bases. Trimming took 5 bases from V and 3 from J; bases not matched to a gene: 5. The CDR3 runs 15 residues. Germline values: CDR1 MRHNA, CDR2 SNTAGT. Written as DNA, the CDR3 is TGTGCCAGCAGTCAAGCGGGGGGTAGCTACAATGAGCAGTTCTTC. Translated: CASSQAGGSYNEQFF.

J is TRBJ2-7 and V is TRBV7-2, with D hard to call. Trimming removed 0 bases from V and 2 bases from J, with 11 bases in between. This CDR3 is built from 15 residues. Per the germline V gene, CDR1 is SGHTA and CDR2 is FQGNSA. CDR3: CASSLALIAAYEQYF. The CDR3 DNA sequence: TGTGCCAGCAGCTTAGCGCTAATAGCTGCCTACGAGCAGTACTTC.

The rearrangement joins TRBV14 to TRBJ1-4; D unclear. The CDR3 loop spans 16 amino acids. The V gene's germline CDR1 is SGHDN and CDR2 FVKESK. Trimming removed 1 base at V and 0 bases at J, with 9 bases between. CDR3 residues: CASSQGWETTNEKLFF. The DNA of the CDR3 is TGTGCCAGCAGCCAAGGGTGGGAGACAACTAATGAAAAACTGTTTTTT.

The chain links TRBV6-5 to TRBJ2-5; D might be TRBD2 (6 bases). Trimming left V 2 bases short and J 5 bases short, with 12 bases between. This CDR3 is 14 amino acids long. Germline V gives CDR1 MNHEY, CDR2 SVGAGI. This CDR3 reads CASSYMRSGETQYF. The CDR3 DNA reads as TGTGCCAGCAGTTACATGAGGAGCGGGGAGACCCAGTACTTC.

V is TRBV20-1 and J is TRBJ2-7; D is uncertain. The CDR3 is 11 residues long. Germline CDR1 is DFQATT and CDR2 is SNEGSKA (reference sequence). V gave up 5 bases and J gave up 0 bases, with 5 bases separating them. The CDR3 region is CSALSSYEQYF. The CDR3 DNA sequence: TGCAGTGCTCTTAGCTCCTACGAGCAGTACTTC.

The sample holds a few counts of this clonotype. V gene TRBV6-1 combines with J gene TRBJ1-4; weak D call: TRBD1 (6 bases). V was trimmed by 6 bases and J by 7 bases, leaving 18 bases between them. The CDR3 has 15 amino acids. Germline-derived CDR1 and CDR2 are MNHNS and SASEGT. CDR3 protein: CASRQNRVYSEKLFF. The DNA of the CDR3 is TGTGCCAGCAGACAAAACAGGGTCTATAGTGAAAAACTGTTTTTT.

The rearrangement joins TRBV12-3 or TRBV12-4 to TRBJ2-5; 10 nucleotides agree with TRBD1. V lost 5 bases and J lost 5; bases outside the gene matches: 8. This CDR3 has 15 residues. This chain's CDR3 is CASSTGTGARETQYF. The CDR3, as DNA: TGTGCCAGCAGTACCGGGACAGGGGCTCGGGAGACCCAGTACTTC.

This clonotype was seen only a few times. The chain combines TRBV19 with TRBJ1-5; a weak D match, TRBD1 (6 bases). Germline values: CDR1 LNHDA, CDR2 SQIVND (reference sequence). The CDR3 is 14 residues long. The V gene lost 4 bases and the J gene lost 4 bases, with 11 bases spanning the gap. This CDR3 reads CASSRTGTNQPQHF. The CDR3 DNA follows: TGTGCCAGTAGTAGAACAGGGACGAATCAGCCCCAGCATTTT.

This chain links TRBV4-2 with TRBJ1-5, with D maybe TRBD1 (5 bases). Germline V lookup: CDR1 LGHNA, CDR2 YNFKEQ. This CDR3 is 14 amino acids long. V lost 8 bases and J 7 bases, leaving 18 bases between the germline ends. The CDR3 spells CASGDAKVGQPQHF. In DNA, the CDR3 is TGTGCCAGCGGGGACGCTAAGGTGGGACAGCCCCAGCATTTT.

V gene TRBV20-1 combines with J gene TRBJ2-1, with 7 bases aligning to TRBD2. The J segment lost 0 bases and the V segment lost 5 bases, leaving 10 bases of the junction unmatched. The CDR3 has 16 residues. The germline V gene encodes CDR1 DFQATT and CDR2 SNEGSKA (reference sequence). The CDR3 DNA follows: TGCAGTGCTCAAAGGTCCAGCGGGATCTCCTACAATGAGCAGTTCTTC. This sequence encodes CSAQRSSGISYNEQFF.

This rearrangement joins TRBV20-1 to TRBJ1-2, with 7 bases that match TRBD1. Looked up from germline, CDR1 is DFQATT and CDR2 is SNEGSKA (reference sequence). CDR3 length equals 15 residues. Germline trimming cut 3 bases from V and 7 bases from J; bases unmatched to any gene: 14. CDR3 region: CSASRSGTALGGYTF. The CDR3 region has the DNA TGCAGTGCTAGCAGATCCGGGACAGCCCTGGGTGGCTACACCTTC.

J is TRBJ2-3 and V is TRBV6-2 or TRBV6-3, with 7 bases lining up with TRBD2. Germline V gene data show CDR1 as MNHEY and CDR2 as SVGEGT. CDR3 length: 15 residues. After removal of 2 bases from V and 5 bases from J, the junction contained 7 bases not matched to a gene. As DNA, the CDR3 is TGTGCCAGCAGTTACGGCGGGAGCGGCGGAGATACGCAGTATTTT. Translating gives CASSYGGSGGDTQYF.

V and J are TRBV20-1 and TRBJ1-2; D possibly corresponds to TRBD1 (6 bases). V lost 6 bases and J lost 6, with 17 bases in between. CDR1 DFQATT and CDR2 SNEGSKA come from the germline V gene (reference sequence). The CDR3 sequence is 13 residues long. CDR3 nucleotide sequence: TGCAGTGCCAAGGGGGGGGGCCCCGATGGCTACACCTTC. It encodes CSAKGGGPDGYTF.

The CDR3 DNA is TGTGCCACAGGGTCGGGACAGGTCACGATTGGCACAGATACGCAGTATTTT. Protein: CATGSGQVTIGTDTQYF. J is TRBJ2-3 and V is TRBV10-3; 8 nucleotides match TRBD1. The junction had 16 bases not matched to a gene; V was cut back by 10 bases and J by 1 base. CDR1 and CDR2 (germline): ENHRY, SYGVKD. The CDR3 spans 17 residues.

The table lists this clonotype with a count of one. The V and J genes are TRBV18 and TRBJ2-7; 11 bases map to TRBD2. CDR3 length: 13 residues. Per the germline V gene, CDR1 is KGHSH and CDR2 is LQKENI. The trim removed 5 bases at V and 7 bases at J, leaving 4 bases unmatched. This chain's CDR3 is CASSTSGSREQYV. CDR3 sequence (DNA): TGTGCCAGCTCAACTAGCGGGAGTAGGGAGCAGTACGTC.

In this sample, this clonotype turned up a few times. The rearrangement links TRBV6-1 to TRBJ2-2; no clear D. Germline-derived CDR1 and CDR2 are MNHNS and SASEGT. This CDR3 spans 14 amino acids. Trimming shortened V by 5 bases and J by 0 bases, and 7 bases separated the two germline ends. Here the CDR3 DNA reads TGTGCCAGCAGTCAAACAACGAACACCGGGGAGCTGTTTTTT. This encodes CASSQTTNTGELFF.

This clonotype was counted a few times. The chain carries TRBV20-1 and TRBJ2-1, with 9 bases that match TRBD2. Unmatched junction bases numbered 8, after V lost 5 bases and J lost 3 bases. CDR1 is DFQATT, CDR2 SNEGSKA, per germline (reference sequence). The CDR3 is made up of 15 amino acids. In DNA form, the CDR3 reads TGCAGTGCTCCTGCCGCGACTAGCGGCTACAATGAGCAGTTCTTC. Its translation is CSAPAATSGYNEQFF.

J is TRBJ2-2 and V is TRBV30; no clear D. From germline, CDR1 is GTSNPN and CDR2 SVGIG (reference sequence). CDR3 size: 13 residues. V lost 0 bases to trimming and J lost 4 bases, with 6 bases between them. The CDR3 loop is CAWSVRLTGELFF. CDR3 nucleotides: TGTGCCTGGAGTGTACGGCTCACCGGGGAGCTGTTTTTT.

This chain joins TRBV5-6 and TRBJ2-3; 7 nucleotides line up with TRBD2. This CDR3 has 15 amino acids. V lost 3 bases to trimming and J lost 3 bases; unmatched junction nucleotides: 7. Germline assignment: CDR1 SGHDT and CDR2 YYEEEE. The CDR3: CASSWGGRGTDTQYF. CDR3 bases: TGTGCCAGCAGCTGGGGCGGGAGAGGGACAGATACGCAGTATTTT.

V gene TRBV20-1 combines with J gene TRBJ2-1; maybe TRBD2 (6 bases). The CDR3 totals 14 residues. V lost 6 bases and J lost 0, with 12 bases in between. Germline CDR1 is DFQATT and CDR2 is SNEGSKA (reference sequence). The CDR3 DNA is TGCAGTGCGAGGGAGGAGAGCTCCTACAATGAGCAGTTCTTC. Translation gives CSAREESSYNEQFF.

The chain has TRBV7-3 and TRBJ1-1, with a tentative D call TRBD1 (5 bases). Germline V CDR1 and CDR2: SGHTA, FQGTGA. Trimming left V 4 bases short and J 4 bases short, with 16 bases between. The CDR3 is made up of 15 amino acids. CDR3 nucleotide sequence: TGTGCCAGCAGCTCCGGGACCCTGGGGGTCACTGAAGCTTTCTTT. Its translation: CASSSGTLGVTEAFF.

The CDR3 is CASSDRLASDTQYF. The CDR3 DNA sequence: TGCGCCAGCAGTGACCGACTAGCTTCAGATACGCAGTATTTT. This chain connects TRBV10-1 to TRBJ2-3; 7 bases are a match to TRBD2. The germline V gene has CDR1 WNHNN and CDR2 SYGVQD (reference sequence). Trimming at V came to 3 bases and at J to 4 bases, leaving 4 bases not matched to a gene. This CDR3 is built from 14 residues.

A few counts support this clonotype. The chain combines TRBV5-6 with TRBJ2-3; 10 positions match TRBD2. CDR1 is SGHDT and CDR2 is YYEEEE in the germline V gene. Germline trimming cut 3 bases from V and 6 bases from J; bases unmatched to any gene: 10. The CDR3 runs 16 residues. The CDR3 reads CASSSLAGEIGDTQYF. The CDR3 nucleotides read TGTGCCAGCAGCTCTCTAGCGGGAGAGATCGGGGATACGCAGTATTTT.

This chain links TRBV7-2 with TRBJ1-6, with D possibly matching TRBD1 (5 bases). Germline V gene lookup returns CDR1 SGHTA and CDR2 FQGNSA. The CDR3 is 12 amino acids. Deletions cut 5 bases from V and 10 bases from J, with 9 bases between. CDR3 in amino acids: CASSRRESPLHF. The CDR3 DNA reads TGTGCCAGCAGCCGCAGGGAATCACCCCTCCACTTT.

The J gene is TRBJ1-4, the V gene TRBV7-2; TRBD1 matches at 7 bases. J gave up 3 bases and V 1 base, and 2 bases lay outside the gene matches. Germline V lookup: CDR1 SGHTA, CDR2 FQGNSA. The CDR3 is made up of 15 amino acids. Here the CDR3 DNA reads TGTGCCAGCAGCTTAGAGGGGGCGTCTAATGAAAAACTGTTTTTT. Protein product: CASSLEGASNEKLFF.

The V call is TRBV24-1, the J call TRBJ2-1; D is unresolved. This CDR3 is built from 15 residues. Trimming cost V 7 bases and J 4 bases, with 16 bases left between them. The germline gives CDR1 KGHDR, CDR2 SFDVKD. CDR3 sequence reads: CATSQATQPYNEQFF. The DNA for the CDR3 is TGTGCCACCAGCCAGGCCACCCAGCCATACAATGAGCAGTTCTTC.

J is TRBJ2-3 and V is TRBV5-1; no firm D call. Per germline, CDR1 SGHRS and CDR2 YFSETQ. Trimming pared 1 base from V and 2 bases from J, leaving 5 bases between. This CDR3 contains 13 residues. This chain's CDR3 is CASSLPYTDTQYF. CDR3 coding DNA: TGCGCCAGCAGCTTGCCGTACACAGATACGCAGTATTTT.

The chain recombines TRBV7-8 with TRBJ2-3; TRBD2 matches at 8 bases. The germline V gene encodes CDR1 SGHVS and CDR2 FQNEAQ. The CDR3 runs to 15 residues. V trimming: 1 base; J trimming: 4 bases; junction bases outside the gene matches: 4. The CDR3 protein is CASSLGRGGSDTQYF. DNA of the CDR3: TGTGCCAGCAGCTTAGGTCGGGGGGGCTCAGATACGCAGTATTTT.